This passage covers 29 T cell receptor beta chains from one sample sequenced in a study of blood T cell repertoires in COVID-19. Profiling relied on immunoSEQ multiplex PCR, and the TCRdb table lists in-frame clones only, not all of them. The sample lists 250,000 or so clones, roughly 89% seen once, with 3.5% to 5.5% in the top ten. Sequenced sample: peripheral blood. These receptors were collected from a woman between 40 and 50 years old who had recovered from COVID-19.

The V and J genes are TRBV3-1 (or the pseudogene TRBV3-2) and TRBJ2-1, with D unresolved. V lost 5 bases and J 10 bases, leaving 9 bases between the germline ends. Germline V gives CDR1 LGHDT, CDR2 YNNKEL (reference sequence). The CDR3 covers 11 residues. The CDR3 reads CASSFRGEQFF. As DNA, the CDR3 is TGTGCCAGCAGCTTCCGAGGCGAGCAGTTCTTC.

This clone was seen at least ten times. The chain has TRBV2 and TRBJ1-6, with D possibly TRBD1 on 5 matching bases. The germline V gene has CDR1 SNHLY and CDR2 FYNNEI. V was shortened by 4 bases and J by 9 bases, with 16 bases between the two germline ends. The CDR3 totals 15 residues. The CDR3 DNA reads TGTGCCAGCAGTGTGGTAGGGCAGGGTGGTTCACCCCTCCACTTT. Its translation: CASSVVGQGGSPLHF.

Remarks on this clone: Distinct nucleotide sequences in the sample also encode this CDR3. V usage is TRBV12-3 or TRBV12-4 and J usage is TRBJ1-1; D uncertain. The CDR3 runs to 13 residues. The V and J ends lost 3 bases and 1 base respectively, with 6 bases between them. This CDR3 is CASSFGQNTEAFF. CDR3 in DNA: TGTGCCAGCAGTTTTGGGCAGAACACTGAAGCTTTCTTT.

Here the CDR3 DNA reads TGCGCCAGCAGCCAAGTAGAAAGTGAAAAACTGTTTTTT. The encoded protein is CASSQVESEKLFF. The rearrangement links TRBV4-1 to TRBJ1-4; D gene ambiguous. The ends were cut back, 1 base at V and 7 bases at J, with 7 bases in the middle. The CDR3 sequence is 13 residues long. Germline V gene data show CDR1 as MGHRA and CDR2 as YSYEKL.

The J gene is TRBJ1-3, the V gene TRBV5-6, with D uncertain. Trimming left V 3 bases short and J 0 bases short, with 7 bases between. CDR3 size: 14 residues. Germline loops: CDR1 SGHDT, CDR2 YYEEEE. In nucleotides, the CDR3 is TGTGCCAGCAGCTCTCCGAGCTCTGGAAACACCATATATTTT. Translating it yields CASSSPSSGNTIYF. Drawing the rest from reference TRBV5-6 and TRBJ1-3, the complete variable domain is DAGVTQSPTHLIKTRGQQVTLRCSPKSGHDTVSWYQQALGQGPQFIFQYYEEEERQRGNFPDRFSGHQFPNYSSELNVNALLLGDSALYLCASSSPSSGNTIYFGEGSWLTVV.

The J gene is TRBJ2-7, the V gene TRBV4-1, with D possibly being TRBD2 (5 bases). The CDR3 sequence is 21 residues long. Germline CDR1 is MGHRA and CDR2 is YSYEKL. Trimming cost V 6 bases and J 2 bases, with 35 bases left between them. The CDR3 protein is CASRDPSSQRLYDLFTYEQYV. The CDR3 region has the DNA TGCGCCAGCAGGGATCCTAGCTCACAGAGGCTTTACGATCTCTTTACCTACGAGCAGTACGTC.

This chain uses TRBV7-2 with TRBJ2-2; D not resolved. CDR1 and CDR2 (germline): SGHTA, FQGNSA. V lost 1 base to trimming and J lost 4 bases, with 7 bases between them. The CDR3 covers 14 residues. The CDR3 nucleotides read TGTGCCAGCAGCTTAGTTACGGGCACCGGGGAGCTGTTTTTT. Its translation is CASSLVTGTGELFF.

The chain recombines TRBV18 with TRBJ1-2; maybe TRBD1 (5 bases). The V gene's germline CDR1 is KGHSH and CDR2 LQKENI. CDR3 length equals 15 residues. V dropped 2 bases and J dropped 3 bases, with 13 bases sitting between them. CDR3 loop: CASSPGRGTDYGYTF. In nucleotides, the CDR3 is TGTGCCAGCTCACCAGGGCGGGGCACGGACTATGGCTACACCTTC.

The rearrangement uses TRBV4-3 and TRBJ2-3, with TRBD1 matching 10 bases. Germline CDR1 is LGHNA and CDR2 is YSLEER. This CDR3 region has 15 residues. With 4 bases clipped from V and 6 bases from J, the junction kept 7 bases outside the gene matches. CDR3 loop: CASSPTGTGADTQYF. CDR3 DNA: TGCGCCAGCAGCCCCACCGGGACAGGGGCCGATACGCAGTATTTT.

DNA of the CDR3: TGTGCCAGCAGGACAGGCCCTGGTGGCTACACCTTC. Encoded protein: CASRTGPGGYTF. This chain links TRBV12-3 or TRBV12-4 with TRBJ1-2; tentative D call: TRBD1 (6 bases). The CDR3 has 12 residues. The V and J ends lost 6 bases and 7 bases respectively, with 12 bases between them.

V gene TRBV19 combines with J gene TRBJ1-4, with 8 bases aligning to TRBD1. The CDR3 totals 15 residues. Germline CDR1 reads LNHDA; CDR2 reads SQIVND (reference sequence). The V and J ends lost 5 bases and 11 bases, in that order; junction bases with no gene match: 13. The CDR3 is CASSLYGQGSLKLFF. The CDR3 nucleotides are TGTGCCAGTAGTCTTTACGGACAGGGATCTCTGAAACTGTTTTTT.

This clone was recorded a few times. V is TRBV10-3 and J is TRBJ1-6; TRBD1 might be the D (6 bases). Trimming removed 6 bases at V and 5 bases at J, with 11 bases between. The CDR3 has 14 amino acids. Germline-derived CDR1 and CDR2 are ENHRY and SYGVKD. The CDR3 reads CAISARTDNSPLHF. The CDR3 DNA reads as TGTGCCATCAGCGCCCGGACAGATAATTCACCCCTCCACTTT.

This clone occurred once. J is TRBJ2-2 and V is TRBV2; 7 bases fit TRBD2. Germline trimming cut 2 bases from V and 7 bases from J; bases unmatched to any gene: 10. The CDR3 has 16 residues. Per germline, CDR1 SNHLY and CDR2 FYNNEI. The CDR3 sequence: CASSEFGGSYGGELFF. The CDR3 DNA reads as TGTGCCAGCAGTGAATTTGGCGGGAGCTATGGCGGGGAGCTGTTTTTT.

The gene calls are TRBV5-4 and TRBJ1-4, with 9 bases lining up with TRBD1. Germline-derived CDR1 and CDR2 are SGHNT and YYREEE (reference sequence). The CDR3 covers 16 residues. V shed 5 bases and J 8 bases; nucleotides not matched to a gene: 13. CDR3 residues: CASRKAGTGMEEKLFF. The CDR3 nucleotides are TGTGCCAGCAGAAAAGCCGGGACAGGGATGGAAGAAAAACTGTTTTTT.

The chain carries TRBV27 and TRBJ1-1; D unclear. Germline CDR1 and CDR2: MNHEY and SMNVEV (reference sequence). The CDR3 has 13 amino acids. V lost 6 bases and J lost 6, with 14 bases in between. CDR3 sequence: CASSLLPRAEAFF. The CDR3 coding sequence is TGTGCCAGCAGCTTACTACCCCGCGCTGAAGCTTTCTTT.

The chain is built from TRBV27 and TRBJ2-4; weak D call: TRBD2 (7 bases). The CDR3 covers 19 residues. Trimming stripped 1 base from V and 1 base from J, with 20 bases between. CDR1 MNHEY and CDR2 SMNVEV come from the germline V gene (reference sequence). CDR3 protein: CASSLFYGGATGAKNIQYF. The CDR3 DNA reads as TGTGCCAGCAGTTTATTCTATGGGGGGGCCACGGGGGCCAAAAACATTCAGTACTTC.

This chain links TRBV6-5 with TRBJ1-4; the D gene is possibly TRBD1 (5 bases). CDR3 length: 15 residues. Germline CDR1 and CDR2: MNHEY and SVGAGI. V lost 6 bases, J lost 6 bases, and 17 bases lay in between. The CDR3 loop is CASRVTPGTYEKLFF. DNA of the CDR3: TGTGCCAGCAGGGTCACACCAGGGACTTATGAAAAACTGTTTTTT.

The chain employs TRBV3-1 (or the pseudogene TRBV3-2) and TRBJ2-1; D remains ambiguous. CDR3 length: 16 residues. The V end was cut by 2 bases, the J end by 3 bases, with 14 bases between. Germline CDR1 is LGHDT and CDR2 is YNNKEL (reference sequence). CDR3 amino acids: CASSQSGYDFYNEQFF. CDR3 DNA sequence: TGTGCCAGCAGCCAAAGTGGGTACGACTTCTACAATGAGCAGTTCTTC.

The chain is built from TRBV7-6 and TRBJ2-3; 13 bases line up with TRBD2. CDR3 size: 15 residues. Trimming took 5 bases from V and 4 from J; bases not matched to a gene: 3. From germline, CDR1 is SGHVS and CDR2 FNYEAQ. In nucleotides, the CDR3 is TGTGCCAGCAGCAGGACTAGCGGGGGTGCAGATACGCAGTATTTT. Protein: CASSRTSGGADTQYF.

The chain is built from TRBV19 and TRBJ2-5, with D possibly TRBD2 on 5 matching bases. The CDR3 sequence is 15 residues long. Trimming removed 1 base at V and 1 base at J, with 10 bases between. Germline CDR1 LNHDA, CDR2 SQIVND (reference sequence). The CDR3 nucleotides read TGTGCCAGTAGTATAGGAGGGAACAGCCAAGAGACCCAGTACTTC. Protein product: CASSIGGNSQETQYF. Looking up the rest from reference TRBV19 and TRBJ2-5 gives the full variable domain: DGGITQSPKYLFRKEGQNVTLSCEQNLNHDAMYWYRQDPGQGLRLIYYSQIVNDFQKGDIAEGYSVSREKKESFPLTVTSAQKNPTAFYLCASSIGGNSQETQYFGPGTRLLVL.

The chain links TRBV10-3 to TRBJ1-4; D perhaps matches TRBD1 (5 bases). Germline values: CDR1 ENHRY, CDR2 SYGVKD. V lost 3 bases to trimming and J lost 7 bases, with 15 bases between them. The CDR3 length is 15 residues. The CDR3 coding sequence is TGTGCCATCAGTGAACCAGGGAGGGAAGGTGAAAAACTGTTTTTT. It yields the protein CAISEPGREGEKLFF.

The CDR3 DNA reads as TGTGCCATCAGCGGCGGGGCTAGCGCCCAAGAGACCCAGTACTTC. Protein product: CAISGGASAQETQYF. The V call is TRBV10-3, the J call TRBJ2-5, with D perhaps matching TRBD2 (6 bases). Trimming pared 6 bases from V and 1 base from J, leaving 15 bases between. The germline CDR1 and CDR2 sequences are ENHRY and SYGVKD. The CDR3 spans 15 residues.

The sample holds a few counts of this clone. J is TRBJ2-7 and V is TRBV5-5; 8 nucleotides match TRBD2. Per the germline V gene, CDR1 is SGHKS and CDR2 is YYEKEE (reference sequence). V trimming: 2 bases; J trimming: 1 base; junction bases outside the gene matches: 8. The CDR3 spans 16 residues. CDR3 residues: CASSLGPAGESYEQYF. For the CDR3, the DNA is TGTGCCAGCAGCTTAGGTCCAGCGGGGGAATCCTACGAGCAGTACTTC.

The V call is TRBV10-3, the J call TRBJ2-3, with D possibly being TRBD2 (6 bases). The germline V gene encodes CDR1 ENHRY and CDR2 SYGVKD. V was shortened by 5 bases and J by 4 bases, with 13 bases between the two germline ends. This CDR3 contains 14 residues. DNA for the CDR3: TGTGCCATCAGTTTTGGGGACTCCTCAGATACGCAGTATTTT. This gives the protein CAISFGDSSDTQYF.

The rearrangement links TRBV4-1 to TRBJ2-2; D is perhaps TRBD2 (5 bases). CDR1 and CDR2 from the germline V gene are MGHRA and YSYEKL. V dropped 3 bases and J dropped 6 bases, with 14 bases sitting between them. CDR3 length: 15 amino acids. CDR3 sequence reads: CASSQLSDFSGELFF. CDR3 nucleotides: TGCGCCAGCAGCCAGCTGTCGGACTTTTCCGGGGAGCTGTTTTTT.

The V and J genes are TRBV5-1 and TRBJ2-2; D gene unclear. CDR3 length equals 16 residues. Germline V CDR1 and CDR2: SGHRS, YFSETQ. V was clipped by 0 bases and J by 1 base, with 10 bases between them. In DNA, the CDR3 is TGCGCCAGCAGCTTGGCGAGTCAGGTGAACACCGGGGAGCTGTTTTTT. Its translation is CASSLASQVNTGELFF.

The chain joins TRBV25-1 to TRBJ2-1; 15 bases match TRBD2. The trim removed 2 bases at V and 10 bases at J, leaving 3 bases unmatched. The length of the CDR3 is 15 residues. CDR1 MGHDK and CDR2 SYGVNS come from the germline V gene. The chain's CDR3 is CASSEQGTSGGEQFF. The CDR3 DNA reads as TGTGCCAGCAGTGAACAGGGGACTAGCGGGGGGGAGCAGTTCTTC.

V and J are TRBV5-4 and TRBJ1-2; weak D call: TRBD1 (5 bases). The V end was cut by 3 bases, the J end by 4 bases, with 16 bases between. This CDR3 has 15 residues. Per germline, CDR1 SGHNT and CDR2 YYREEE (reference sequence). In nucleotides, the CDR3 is TGTGCCAGCAGCTCCGACAAGGAGGGGCCCTATGGCTACACCTTC. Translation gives CASSSDKEGPYGYTF.

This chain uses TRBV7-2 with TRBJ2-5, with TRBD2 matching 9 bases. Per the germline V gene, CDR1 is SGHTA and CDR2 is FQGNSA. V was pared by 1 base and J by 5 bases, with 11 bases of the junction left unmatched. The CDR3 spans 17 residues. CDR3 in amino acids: CASSLESTRGGRETQYF. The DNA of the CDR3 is TGTGCCAGCAGCTTAGAAAGTACGCGGGGGGGCCGGGAGACCCAGTACTTC.